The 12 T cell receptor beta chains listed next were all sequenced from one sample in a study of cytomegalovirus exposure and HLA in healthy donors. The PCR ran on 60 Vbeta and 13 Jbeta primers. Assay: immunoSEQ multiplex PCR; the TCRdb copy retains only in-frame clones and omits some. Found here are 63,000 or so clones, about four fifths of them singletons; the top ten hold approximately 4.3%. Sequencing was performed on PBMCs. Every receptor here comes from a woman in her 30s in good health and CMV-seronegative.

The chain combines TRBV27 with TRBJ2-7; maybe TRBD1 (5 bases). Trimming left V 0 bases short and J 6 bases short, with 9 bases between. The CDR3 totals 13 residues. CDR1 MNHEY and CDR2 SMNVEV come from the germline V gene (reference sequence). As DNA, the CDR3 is TGTGCCAGCAGTTTATCGGGGCCGGGCGAGCAGTACTTC. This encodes CASSLSGPGEQYF.

This CDR3 reads CASTSGVLYGYTF. CDR3 nucleotide sequence: TGTGCCAGTACGTCCGGGGTGCTCTATGGCTACACCTTC. J is TRBJ1-2 and V is TRBV19; D ambiguous. Trimming shortened V by 7 bases and J by 4 bases, and 13 bases separated the two germline ends. This CDR3 spans 13 amino acids. The V gene's germline CDR1 is LNHDA and CDR2 SQIVND (reference sequence).

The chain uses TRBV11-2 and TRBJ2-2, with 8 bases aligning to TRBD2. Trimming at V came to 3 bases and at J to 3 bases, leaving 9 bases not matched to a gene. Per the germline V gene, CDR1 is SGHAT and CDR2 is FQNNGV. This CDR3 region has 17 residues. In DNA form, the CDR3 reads TGTGCCAGCAGCTTCCGGGGGGGCAGGGCCGACACCGGGGAGCTGTTTTTT. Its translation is CASSFRGGRADTGELFF.

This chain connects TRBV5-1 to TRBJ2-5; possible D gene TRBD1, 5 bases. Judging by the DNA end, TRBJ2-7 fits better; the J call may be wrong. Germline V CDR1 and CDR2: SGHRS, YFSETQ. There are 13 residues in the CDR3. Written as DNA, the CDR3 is TGCGCCAGCAGCCGCGGACATTCCTACGAGCAGTACTTC. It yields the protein CASSRGHSYEQYF.

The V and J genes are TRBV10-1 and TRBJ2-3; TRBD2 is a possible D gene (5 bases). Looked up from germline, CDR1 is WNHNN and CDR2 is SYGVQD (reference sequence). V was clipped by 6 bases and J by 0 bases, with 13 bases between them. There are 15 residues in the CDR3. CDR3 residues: CASSSAVTSTDTQYF. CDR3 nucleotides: TGCGCCAGCAGCTCAGCGGTGACTAGCACAGATACGCAGTATTTT.

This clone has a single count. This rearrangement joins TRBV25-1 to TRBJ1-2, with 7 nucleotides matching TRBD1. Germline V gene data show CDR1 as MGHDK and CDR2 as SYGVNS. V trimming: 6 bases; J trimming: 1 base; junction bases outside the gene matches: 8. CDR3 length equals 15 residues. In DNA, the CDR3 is TGTGCCAGCAGCGGAGACAGGGTTGGTAACTATGGCTACACCTTC. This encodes CASSGDRVGNYGYTF.

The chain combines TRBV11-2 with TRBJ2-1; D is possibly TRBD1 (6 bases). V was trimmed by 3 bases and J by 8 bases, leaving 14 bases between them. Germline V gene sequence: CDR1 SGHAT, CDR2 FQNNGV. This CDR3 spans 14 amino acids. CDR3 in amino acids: CASSFGRNRDEQFF. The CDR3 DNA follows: TGTGCCAGCAGCTTCGGCAGAAACAGGGATGAGCAGTTCTTC.

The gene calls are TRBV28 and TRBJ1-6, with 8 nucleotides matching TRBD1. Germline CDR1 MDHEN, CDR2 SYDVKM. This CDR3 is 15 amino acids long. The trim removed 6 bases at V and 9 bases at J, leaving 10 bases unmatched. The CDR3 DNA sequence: TGTGCCAGCAGCAAGATGGACAGGGAGCTTTCACCCCTCCACTTT. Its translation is CASSKMDRELSPLHF.

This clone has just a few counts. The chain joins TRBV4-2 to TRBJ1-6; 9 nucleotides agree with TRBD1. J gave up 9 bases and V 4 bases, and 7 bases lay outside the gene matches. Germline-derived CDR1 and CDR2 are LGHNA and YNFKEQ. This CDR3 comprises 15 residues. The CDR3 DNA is TGTGCCAGCAGCCCGCGGGACAGGGAAGGTTCACCCCTCCACTTT. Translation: CASSPRDREGSPLHF.

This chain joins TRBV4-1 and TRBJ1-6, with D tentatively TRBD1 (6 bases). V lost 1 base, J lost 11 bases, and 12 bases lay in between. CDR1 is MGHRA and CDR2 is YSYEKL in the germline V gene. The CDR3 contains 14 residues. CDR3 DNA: TGCGCCAGCAGCCAAGGGCAGGGGAGGGCACCCCTCCACTTT. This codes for CASSQGQGRAPLHF.

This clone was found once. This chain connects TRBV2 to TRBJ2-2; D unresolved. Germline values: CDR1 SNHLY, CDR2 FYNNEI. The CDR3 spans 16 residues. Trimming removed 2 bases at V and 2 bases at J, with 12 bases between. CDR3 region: CASSETRRLNTGELFF. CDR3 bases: TGTGCCAGCAGTGAAACACGGAGATTAAACACCGGGGAGCTGTTTTTT.

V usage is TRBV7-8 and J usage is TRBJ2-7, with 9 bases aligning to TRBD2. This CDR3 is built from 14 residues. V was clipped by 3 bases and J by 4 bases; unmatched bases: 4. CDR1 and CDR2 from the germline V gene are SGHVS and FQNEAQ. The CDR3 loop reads CASSFSGGPYEQYF. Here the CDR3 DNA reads TGTGCCAGCAGCTTTAGCGGGGGTCCGTACGAGCAGTACTTC. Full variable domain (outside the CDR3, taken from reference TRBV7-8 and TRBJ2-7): GAGVSQSPRYKVAKRGQDVALRCDPISGHVSLFWYQQALGQGPEFLTYFQNEAQLDKSGLPSDRFFAERPEGSVSTLKIQRTQQEDSAVYLCASSFSGGPYEQYFGPGTRLTVT.